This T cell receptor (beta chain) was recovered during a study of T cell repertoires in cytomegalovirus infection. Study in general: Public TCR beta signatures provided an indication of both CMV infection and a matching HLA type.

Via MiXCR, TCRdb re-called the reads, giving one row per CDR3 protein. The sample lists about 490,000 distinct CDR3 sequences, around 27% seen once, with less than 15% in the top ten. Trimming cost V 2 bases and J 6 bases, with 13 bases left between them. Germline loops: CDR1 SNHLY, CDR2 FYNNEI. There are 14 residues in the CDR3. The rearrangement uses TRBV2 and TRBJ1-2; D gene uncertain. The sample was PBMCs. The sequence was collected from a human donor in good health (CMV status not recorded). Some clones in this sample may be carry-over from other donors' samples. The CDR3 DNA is TGTGCCAGCAGTGAAATGGCAGGCCCGAATGGCTACACCTTC. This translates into CASSEMAGPNGYTF.